The clone carrying this TCR beta chain was observed many times. This sample is part of a study of Graves' ophthalmopathy and Graves' hyperthyroidism. RNA transcripts were the source from which TCR beta CDR3 regions were amplified. Amplification began with first-round RT-PCR using HTBI primers, then second-round multiplex PCR was performed. Using its own MiXCR run on the multiplex PCR reads, TCRdb lists one record per CDR3 protein. Altogether more than 300,000 distinct CDR3 sequences are present, about 15% being singletons, with the ten largest covering roughly 2.3%. The CDR3 is made up of 13 amino acids. The V and J ends lost 7 bases and 0 bases respectively, with 10 bases between them. Germline CDR1 is KGHSH and CDR2 is LQKENI.

This clonotype originated in an adult woman with stable Graves' hyperthyroidism. This chain joins TRBV18 and TRBJ2-7; tentatively, D is TRBD1 (6 bases). Sequencing was carried out using peripheral blood. The CDR3 reads CASFKDSSYEQYF. The CDR3 DNA reads TGTGCCAGCTTCAAGGACAGCTCCTACGAGCAGTACTTC.